The clone carrying this T cell receptor beta chain was detected a few times. One end of the junction varies from germline; a read error may be responsible. The data were taken from a study of blood T cell repertoires in COVID-19. In the study overall: Sites across the United States, Italy and Spain contributed samples from acute and convalescent COVID-19.

This CDR3 has 11 residues. Germline CDR1 reads LNHDA; CDR2 reads SQIVND (reference sequence). Original data processing: The authors estimated nucleated cell counts from reference gene primer amplification. The repertoire was sequenced with immunoSEQ multiplex PCR; TCRdb's copy has only in-frame clones and lacks some. The V and J calls and clone size come from that table; D and trimming were worked out from the DNA. The sample has approximately 68,000 clones; 86% are singletons. The rearrangement joins TRBV19 to TRBJ1-4; weak D call: TRBD1 (5 bases). This receptor was obtained from a man in his 70s with active or convalescent COVID-19. Source material: peripheral blood. CDR3 loop: CASTSFGGIWF. CDR3 nucleotide sequence: TGTGCCAGTACTTCCTTCGGGGGGATTTGGTTT. The entire variable domain, with the rest obtained from reference TRBV19 and TRBJ1-4, is as follows: DGGITQSPKYLFRKEGQNVTLSCEQNLNHDAMYWYRQDPGQGLRLIYYSQIVNDFQKGDIAEGYSVSREKKESFPLTVTSAQKNPTAFYLCASTSFGGIWFGSGTQLSVL.